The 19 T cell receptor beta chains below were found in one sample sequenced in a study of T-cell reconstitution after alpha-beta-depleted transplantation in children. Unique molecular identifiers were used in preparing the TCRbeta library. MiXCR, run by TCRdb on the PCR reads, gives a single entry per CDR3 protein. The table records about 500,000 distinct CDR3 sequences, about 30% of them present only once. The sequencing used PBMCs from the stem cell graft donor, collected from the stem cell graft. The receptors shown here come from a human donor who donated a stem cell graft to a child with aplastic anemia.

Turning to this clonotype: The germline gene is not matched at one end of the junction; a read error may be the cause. The CDR3, as DNA: TGCGCCTGCAGCTCGGTAGGACAGATCTATGGCTACACCTTC. Protein sequence: CACSSVGQIYGYTF. The rearrangement uses TRBV5-1 and TRBJ1-2, with D maybe TRBD1 (6 bases). In germline, CDR1 is SGHRS, CDR2 YFSETQ. The CDR3 extends over 14 amino acids.

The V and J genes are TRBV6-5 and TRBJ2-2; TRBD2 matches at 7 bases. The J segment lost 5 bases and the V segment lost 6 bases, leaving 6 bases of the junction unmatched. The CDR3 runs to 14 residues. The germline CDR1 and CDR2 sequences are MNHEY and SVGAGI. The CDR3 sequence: CASSILAVTGELFF. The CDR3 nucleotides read TGTGCCAGCAGCATCCTAGCGGTTACCGGGGAGCTGTTTTTT.

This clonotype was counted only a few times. The CDR3 reads CSARVGSNQPQHF. The CDR3 nucleotides are TGCAGTGCTAGAGTGGGAAGCAATCAGCCCCAGCATTTT. This chain links TRBV20-1 with TRBJ1-5; D not certain. The CDR3 runs 13 residues. Trimming removed 1 base from V and 1 base from J, with 5 bases in between. Germline values: CDR1 DFQATT, CDR2 SNEGSKA (reference sequence).

CDR3 DNA sequence: TGTGCCTGGAGTACGGGGACGGTTAGCTCCTACAATGAGCAGTTCTTC. It translates to CAWSTGTVSSYNEQFF. V usage is TRBV30 and J usage is TRBJ2-1; D may match TRBD1 or TRBD2 (5 bases each). This CDR3 has 16 residues. The ends were cut back, 2 bases at V and 0 bases at J, with 14 bases in the middle. Germline V CDR1 and CDR2: GTSNPN, SVGIG (reference sequence).

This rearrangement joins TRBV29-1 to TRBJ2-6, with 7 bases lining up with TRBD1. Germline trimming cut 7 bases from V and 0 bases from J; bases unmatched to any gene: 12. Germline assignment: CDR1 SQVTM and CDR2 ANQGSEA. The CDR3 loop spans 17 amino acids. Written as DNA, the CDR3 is TGCAGCGCCCTCATCGGGACAGTTCGCTCTGGGGCCAACGTCCTGACTTTC. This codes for CSALIGTVRSGANVLTF.

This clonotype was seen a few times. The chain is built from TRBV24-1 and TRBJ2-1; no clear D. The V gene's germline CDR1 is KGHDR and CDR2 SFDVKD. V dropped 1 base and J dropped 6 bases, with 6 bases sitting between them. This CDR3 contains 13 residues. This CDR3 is CATSDFGVNEQFF. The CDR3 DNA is TGTGCCACCAGTGATTTTGGGGTCAATGAGCAGTTCTTC.

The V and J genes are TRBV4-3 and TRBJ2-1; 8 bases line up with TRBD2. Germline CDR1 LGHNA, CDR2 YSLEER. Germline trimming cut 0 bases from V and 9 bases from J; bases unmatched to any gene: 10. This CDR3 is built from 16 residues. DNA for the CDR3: TGCGCCAGCAGCCAAGAATCGGGCGGGAGGCGAGGTGAGCAGTTCTTC. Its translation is CASSQESGGRRGEQFF.

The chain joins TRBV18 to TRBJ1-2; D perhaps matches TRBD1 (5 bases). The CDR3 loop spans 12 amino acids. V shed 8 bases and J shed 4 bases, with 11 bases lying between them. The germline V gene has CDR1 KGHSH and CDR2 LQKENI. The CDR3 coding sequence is TGTGCCAGCGAGGACGGGGGCTATGGCTACACCTTC. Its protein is CASEDGGYGYTF.

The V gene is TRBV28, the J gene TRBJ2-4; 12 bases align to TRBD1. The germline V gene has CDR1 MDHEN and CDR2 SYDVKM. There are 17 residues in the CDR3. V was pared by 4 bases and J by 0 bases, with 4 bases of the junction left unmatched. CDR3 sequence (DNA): TGTGCCAGCAGTTCCCGGGACAGGGGGCTAGCCAAAAACATTCAGTACTTC. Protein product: CASSSRDRGLAKNIQYF.

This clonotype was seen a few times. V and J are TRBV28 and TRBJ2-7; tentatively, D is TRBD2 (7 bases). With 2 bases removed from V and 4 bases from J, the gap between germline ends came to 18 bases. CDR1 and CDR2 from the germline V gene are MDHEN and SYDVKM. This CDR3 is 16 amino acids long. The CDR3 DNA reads TGTGCCAGCAGTTTAGGGACTACCGCCAGGGGATACGAGCAGTACTTC. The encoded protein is CASSLGTTARGYEQYF.

CDR3 region: CASSLAVSYNEQFF. The CDR3 DNA is TGTGCCAGCAGCTTAGCTGTCTCCTACAATGAGCAGTTCTTC. The chain is built from TRBV28 and TRBJ2-1; the D is unclear. The CDR3 is 14 amino acids. In germline, CDR1 is MDHEN, CDR2 SYDVKM. V lost 6 bases and J 0 bases, leaving 9 bases between the germline ends.

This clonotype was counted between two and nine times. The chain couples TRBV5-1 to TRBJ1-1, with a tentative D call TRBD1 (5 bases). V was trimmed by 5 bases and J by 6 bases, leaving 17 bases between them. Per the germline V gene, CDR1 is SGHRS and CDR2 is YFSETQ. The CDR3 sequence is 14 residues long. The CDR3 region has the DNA TGCGCCAGCAGGCGGAGTCTCGGGGGACCTGAAGCTTTCTTT. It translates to CASRRSLGGPEAFF.

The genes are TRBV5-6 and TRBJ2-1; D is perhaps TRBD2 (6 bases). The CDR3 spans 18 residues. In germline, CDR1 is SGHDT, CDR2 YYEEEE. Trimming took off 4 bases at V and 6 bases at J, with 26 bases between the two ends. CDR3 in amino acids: CASSVTGGGFGSGNEQFF. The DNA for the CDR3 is TGTGCCAGCAGCGTAACCGGGGGTGGTTTCGGCAGCGGCAATGAGCAGTTCTTC.

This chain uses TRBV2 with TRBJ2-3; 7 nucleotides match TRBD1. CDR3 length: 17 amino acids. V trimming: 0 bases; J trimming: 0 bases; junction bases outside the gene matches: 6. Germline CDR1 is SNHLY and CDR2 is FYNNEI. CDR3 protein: CASSEAGGQHSTDTQYF. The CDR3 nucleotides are TGTGCCAGCAGTGAAGCAGGGGGACAGCATAGCACAGATACGCAGTATTTT.

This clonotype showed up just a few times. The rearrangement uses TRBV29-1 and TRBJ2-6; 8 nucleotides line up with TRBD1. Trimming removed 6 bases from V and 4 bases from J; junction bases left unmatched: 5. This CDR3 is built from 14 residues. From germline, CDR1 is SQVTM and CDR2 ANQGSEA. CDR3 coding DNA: TGCAGCGTCGAGGACAGGGTGGGGGCCAACGTCCTGACTTTC. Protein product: CSVEDRVGANVLTF.

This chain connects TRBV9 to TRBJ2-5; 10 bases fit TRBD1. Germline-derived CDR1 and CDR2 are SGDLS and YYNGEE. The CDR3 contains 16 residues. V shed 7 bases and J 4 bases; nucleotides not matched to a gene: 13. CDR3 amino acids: CASVEATDRGRETQYF. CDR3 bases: TGTGCCAGCGTCGAAGCCACGGACAGGGGGAGAGAGACCCAGTACTTC.

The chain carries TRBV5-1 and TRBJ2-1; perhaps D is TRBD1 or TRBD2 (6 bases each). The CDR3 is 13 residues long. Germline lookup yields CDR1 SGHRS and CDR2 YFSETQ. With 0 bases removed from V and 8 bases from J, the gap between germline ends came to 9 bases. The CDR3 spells CASSLGGAYEQFF. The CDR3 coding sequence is TGCGCCAGCAGCTTGGGGGGGGCCTATGAGCAGTTCTTC.

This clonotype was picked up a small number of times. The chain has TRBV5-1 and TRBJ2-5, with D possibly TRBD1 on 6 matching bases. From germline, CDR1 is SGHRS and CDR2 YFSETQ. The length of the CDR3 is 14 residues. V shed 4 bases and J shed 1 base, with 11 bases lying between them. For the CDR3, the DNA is TGCGCCAGCAGCAACGGACAGAGCCAAGAGACCCAGTACTTC. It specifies CASSNGQSQETQYF.

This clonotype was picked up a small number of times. CDR3 bases: TGTGCCAGTAGTTCTAGCGGTCCCCGGGAGACCCAGTACTTC. Translation gives CASSSSGPRETQYF. This chain joins TRBV19 and TRBJ2-5, with TRBD2 matching over 7 bases. The CDR3 has 14 residues. After removal of 5 bases from V and 5 bases from J, the junction contained 8 bases not matched to a gene. Germline V gene data show CDR1 as LNHDA and CDR2 as SQIVND (reference sequence).